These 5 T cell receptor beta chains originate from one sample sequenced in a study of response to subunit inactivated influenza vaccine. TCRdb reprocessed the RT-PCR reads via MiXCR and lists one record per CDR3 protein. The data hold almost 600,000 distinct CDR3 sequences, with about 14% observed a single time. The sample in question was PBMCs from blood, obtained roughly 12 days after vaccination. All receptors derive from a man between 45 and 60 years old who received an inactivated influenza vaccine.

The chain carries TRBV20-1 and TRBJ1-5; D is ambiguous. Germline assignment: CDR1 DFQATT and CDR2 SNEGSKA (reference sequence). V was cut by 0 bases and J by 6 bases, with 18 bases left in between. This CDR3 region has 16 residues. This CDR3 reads CSARDSWRPAAQPQHF. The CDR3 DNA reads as TGCAGTGCTAGAGATAGTTGGAGACCCGCGGCTCAGCCCCAGCATTTT.

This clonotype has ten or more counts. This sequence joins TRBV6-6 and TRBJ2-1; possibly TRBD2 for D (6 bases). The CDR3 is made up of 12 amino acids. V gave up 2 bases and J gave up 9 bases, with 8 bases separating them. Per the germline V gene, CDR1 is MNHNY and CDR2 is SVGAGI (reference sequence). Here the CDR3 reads CASSYASAEQFF. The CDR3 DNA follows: TGTGCCAGCAGTTACGCTAGCGCTGAGCAGTTCTTC.

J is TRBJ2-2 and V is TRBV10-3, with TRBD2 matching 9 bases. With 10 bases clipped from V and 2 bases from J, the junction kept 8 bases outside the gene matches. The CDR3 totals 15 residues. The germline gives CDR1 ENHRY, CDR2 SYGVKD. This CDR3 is CATASGTSNTGELFF. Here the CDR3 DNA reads TGTGCCACGGCCTCCGGGACTAGCAACACCGGGGAGCTGTTTTTT.

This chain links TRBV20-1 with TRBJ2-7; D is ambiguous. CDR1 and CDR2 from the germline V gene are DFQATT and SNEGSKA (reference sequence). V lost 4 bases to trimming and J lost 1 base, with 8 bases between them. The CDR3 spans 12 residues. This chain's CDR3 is CSAKTSSYEQYF. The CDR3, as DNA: TGCAGTGCTAAGACGAGTTCCTACGAGCAGTACTTC.

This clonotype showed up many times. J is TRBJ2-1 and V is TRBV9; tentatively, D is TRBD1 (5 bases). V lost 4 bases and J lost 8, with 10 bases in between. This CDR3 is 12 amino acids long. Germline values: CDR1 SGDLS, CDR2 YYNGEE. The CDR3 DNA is TGTGCCAGCAGCCAGGGTCTCGATGAGCAGTTCTTC. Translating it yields CASSQGLDEQFF. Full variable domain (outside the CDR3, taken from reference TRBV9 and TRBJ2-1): DSGVTQTPKHLITATGQRVTLRCSPRSGDLSVYWYQQSLDQGLQFLIQYYNGEERAKGNILERFSAQQFPDLHSELNLSSLELGDSALYFCASSQGLDEQFFGPGTRLTVL.